A selection of T cell receptor beta chains follows, all from one sample in a study of blood T cell repertoires in COVID-19. Assay used: immunoSEQ multiplex PCR; TCRdb lists only in-frame clones, some missing. The profile covers about 98,000 clones, with around nine tenths appearing a single time and around 2.9% taken by the ten largest. The sample taken for sequencing was peripheral blood. Every receptor here comes from a man between 45 and 60 years old with active or convalescent COVID-19. Both conserved end residues are part of each CDR3. D genes are given only for firm matches. Where a row states a size, it is once, few, many or the class of an expanded clone; other rows omit it.

size,V,D,J,DNA,CDR3
.,TRBV7-6,.,TRBJ2-3,TGTGCCAGCAGCTCCTCAGATACGCAGTATTTT,CASSSSDTQYF
.,TRBV20-1,.,TRBJ2-3,TGCAGTGCGCCTAGGGAGGATACGCAGTATTTT,CSAPREDTQYF
.,TRBV25-1,.,TRBJ1-4,TGTGCCAGCAGTGAAGGGGGGGCGAATAATGAAAAACTGTTTTTT,CASSEGGANNEKLFF
.,TRBV7-2,.,TRBJ2-7,TGTGCCAGCAGCTTAAACTTGAGAGTCGAGCAGTACTTC,CASSLNLRVEQYF
.,TRBV5-5,.,TRBJ1-5,TGTGCCAGCAGCTTGGGGGGTCGACAGGCTGAAAATCAGCCCCAGCATTTT,CASSLGGRQAENQPQHF
.,TRBV13,.,TRBJ1-1,TGTGCCAGCAGCTTAGGGGCAGGGGACACTGAAGCTTTCTTT,CASSLGAGDTEAFF
.,TRBV5-1,TRBD2,TRBJ2-5,TGCGCCAGCAGCCGTAGCGGGGGGACTTCCGAGACCCAGTACTTC,CASSRSGGTSETQYF
.,TRBV10-1,.,TRBJ2-1,TGCGCCAGCAGTTGGACAGGGAGGGATGAGCAGTTCTTC,CASSWTGRDEQFF
.,TRBV5-1,.,TRBJ1-4,TGCGCCAGCAGCTCGGAGGCCGTAAATGAAAAACTGTTTTTT,CASSSEAVNEKLFF
.,TRBV6-1,TRBD1,TRBJ2-1,TGTGCCAGCAGTGCTCCTCCCGGACAGGGGGCCTACAATGAGCAGTTCTTC,CASSAPPGQGAYNEQFF
.,TRBV27,.,TRBJ1-5,TGTGCCAGCAGTTTAAGGGGCAGTCAGCCCCAGCATTTT,CASSLRGSQPQHF
.,TRBV11-2,TRBD1,TRBJ1-1,TGTGCCAGCAGCTCAGGGGGCCAAATGAACACTGAAGCTTTCTTT,CASSSGGQMNTEAFF
.,TRBV12-3/TRBV12-4,TRBD1,TRBJ2-3,TGTGCCAGCAGCACCGGGACAGGGGATACGCAGTATTTT,CASSTGTGDTQYF
once,TRBV7-2,TRBD2,TRBJ2-5,TGTGCCAGCAGCTTCGCTAGCGGGGGGGCCGGTGAGACCCAGTACTTC,CASSFASGGAGETQYF
.,TRBV14,TRBD1,TRBJ2-5,TGTGCCAGCAGCCAGCTTCTCAGGGGGCGATCAGAGACCCAGTACTTC,CASSQLLRGRSETQYF
.,TRBV25-1,.,TRBJ1-5,TGTGCCAGCAGTGCGGACGGGAATAGCAATCAGCCCCAGCATTTT,CASSADGNSNQPQHF
.,TRBV12-3/TRBV12-4,.,TRBJ1-1,TGTGCCAGCAGTTTCTCCTGGAACACTGAAGCTTTCTTT,CASSFSWNTEAFF
.,TRBV5-6,.,TRBJ1-6,TGTGCCAGCAGCCTGAGGACATCCCGGTCACCCCTCCACTTT,CASSLRTSRSPLHF
.,TRBV7-6,.,TRBJ1-3,TGTGCCAGCAGCTTCCTACAGGGTGGCGGAAACACCATATATTTT,CASSFLQGGGNTIYF
.,TRBV28,.,TRBJ1-5,TGTGCCAGCAGTTTTGGGAGGAGAGATCTTCAACCCCAGCATTTT,CASSFGRRDLQPQHF
.,TRBV3-1/TRBV3-2,TRBD1,TRBJ1-2,TGTGCCAGCAGCCAAGAATGGCGACAGGGAGGTTCCGATGGCTACACCTTC,CASSQEWRQGGSDGYTF
.,TRBV7-9,.,TRBJ1-2,TGTGCCAGCAGCTCAGGGGTGAGGGGCTACACCTTC,CASSSGVRGYTF
.,TRBV28,TRBD1,TRBJ1-4,TGTGCCAGCAGGGTCACAGGGGGCCCTGAAAAACTGTTTTTT,CASRVTGGPEKLFF
.,TRBV27,TRBD2,TRBJ2-6,TGTGCCAGCACGCCGGGACTAGCGACGATCTCTGGGGCCAACGTCCTGACTTTC,CASTPGLATISGANVLTF
.,TRBV29-1,TRBD1,TRBJ1-1,TGCAGCGTTGGACAGGGATTCGCTGAAGCTTTCTTT,CSVGQGFAEAFF
.,TRBV7-2,TRBD2,TRBJ2-5,TGTGCCAGCAGCCCCCGGACTAGCAGCCAAGAGACCCAGTACTTC,CASSPRTSSQETQYF
once,TRBV4-1,TRBD2,TRBJ2-2,TGCGCCAGCAGCCAAGAGGGGACGGGGGGTAACACCGGGGAGCTGTTTTTT,CASSQEGTGGNTGELFF
.,TRBV12-5,TRBD1,TRBJ1-1,TGTGCTAGTGGTTCCAACGGACAGGGGCGGGAAGAAAGTGAAGCTTTCTTT,CASGSNGQGREESEAFF
.,TRBV19,.,TRBJ1-3,TGTGCCAGTAGCTCCAAGGGAACAGGGTCCGGAAACACCATATATTTT,CASSSKGTGSGNTIYF